The 11 T cell receptor beta chains listed next were all sequenced from one sample in a study of blood T cell repertoires in COVID-19. Profiling relied on immunoSEQ multiplex PCR, and the TCRdb table lists in-frame clones only, not all of them. The data hold some 280,000 clones, with roughly 89% observed a single time. Sequenced sample: peripheral blood. Receptors were obtained from a woman in her thirties or forties who had recovered from COVID-19.

The chain employs TRBV5-4 and TRBJ1-2; D might be TRBD1 (5 bases). Germline V gene data show CDR1 as SGHNT and CDR2 as YYREEE (reference sequence). Trimming removed 4 bases from V and 5 bases from J, with 15 bases in between. This CDR3 spans 14 amino acids. The CDR3 spells CASSHPGGGYGYTF. CDR3 DNA sequence: TGTGCCAGCAGCCACCCCGGGGGGGGATATGGCTACACCTTC.

In this sample, this clone turned up many times. The chain carries TRBV2 and TRBJ2-1; a possible D gene is TRBD2 (6 bases). Germline CDR1 reads SNHLY; CDR2 reads FYNNEI. The V end lost 2 bases, the J end lost 13 bases, and 15 bases lay between the germline ends. This CDR3 has 13 amino acids. The chain's CDR3 is CASSEWGDRAQFF. Here the CDR3 DNA reads TGTGCCAGCAGTGAATGGGGGGACCGGGCCCAGTTCTTC.

The genes are TRBV4-2 and TRBJ2-1; D might be TRBD2 (6 bases). V lost 3 bases to trimming and J lost 12 bases, with 15 bases between them. The CDR3 totals 13 residues. Germline assignment: CDR1 LGHNA and CDR2 YNFKEQ. The DNA for the CDR3 is TGTGCCAGCAGCCAGGTTAGCGGTGGGGGGCAGTTCTTC. It encodes CASSQVSGGGQFF.

The J gene is TRBJ2-1, the V gene TRBV11-2; 13 bases are a match to TRBD2. Looked up from germline, CDR1 is SGHAT and CDR2 is FQNNGV. The CDR3 covers 17 residues. After removal of 5 bases from V and 1 base from J, the junction contained 5 bases not matched to a gene. The CDR3 loop reads CASSRTSGSRSYNEQFF. CDR3 nucleotide sequence: TGTGCCAGCAGCCGGACTAGCGGGAGCCGATCCTACAATGAGCAGTTCTTC.

The chain is built from TRBV28 and TRBJ1-1, with no clear D. The CDR3 totals 14 residues. The V gene's germline CDR1 is MDHEN and CDR2 SYDVKM. With 2 bases removed from V and 7 bases from J, the gap between germline ends came to 14 bases. CDR3 amino acids: CASSLDVGEGEAFF. The CDR3 region has the DNA TGTGCCAGCAGTTTAGATGTTGGGGAGGGTGAAGCTTTCTTT.

This clone appeared once. The chain is built from TRBV5-1 and TRBJ2-3; no clear D. Germline CDR1 and CDR2: SGHRS and YFSETQ. This CDR3 is built from 13 residues. V was shortened by 5 bases and J by 2 bases, with 9 bases between the two germline ends. The CDR3 loop is CASRLDNTDTQYF. CDR3 sequence (DNA): TGCGCCAGCAGGTTAGACAACACAGATACGCAGTATTTT.

This clone has only one observation. The chain couples TRBV24-1 to TRBJ1-6; TRBD1 aligns across 11 bases. The CDR3 loop spans 16 amino acids. The trim removed 5 bases at V and 7 bases at J, leaving 6 bases unmatched. Germline loops: CDR1 KGHDR, CDR2 SFDVKD. The CDR3 sequence is CATSGLRDRGNSPLHF. The CDR3 DNA is TGTGCCACCAGTGGCTTACGGGACAGGGGGAATTCACCCCTCCACTTT.

J is TRBJ2-1 and V is TRBV28; 8 nucleotides agree with TRBD1. CDR1 and CDR2 (germline): MDHEN, SYDVKM. After removal of 5 bases from V and 8 bases from J, the junction contained 5 bases not matched to a gene. The CDR3 spans 13 residues. The CDR3 nucleotides are TGTGCCAGCAGTGGGGACAGGATTTATGAGCAGTTCTTC. This encodes CASSGDRIYEQFF.

The chain joins TRBV5-1 to TRBJ1-5, with 9 bases identical to TRBD1. CDR3 size: 15 residues. The ends lost 1 base at V and 4 bases at J; junction bases unmatched: 3. Germline V gene data show CDR1 as SGHRS and CDR2 as YFSETQ. As DNA, the CDR3 is TGCGCCAGCAGCTTGTCGGGACAGGGTAATCAGCCCCAGCATTTT. It specifies CASSLSGQGNQPQHF.

The chain couples TRBV4-2 to TRBJ1-5, with TRBD1 matching over 10 bases. The CDR3 length is 15 residues. CDR1 and CDR2 (germline): LGHNA, YNFKEQ. The junction had 2 bases not matched to a gene; V was cut back by 1 base and J by 5 bases. The CDR3 here is CASSQVGTGDQPQHF. CDR3 sequence (DNA): TGTGCCAGCAGCCAAGTCGGGACAGGGGATCAGCCCCAGCATTTT.

The chain combines TRBV28 with TRBJ2-5; 8 bases align to TRBD2. The CDR3 runs to 14 residues. Germline lookup yields CDR1 MDHEN and CDR2 SYDVKM. The V segment lost 5 bases and the J segment 2 bases; nucleotides outside the gene matches: 4. CDR3 loop: CASSPTSAQETQYF. CDR3 coding DNA: TGTGCCAGCAGTCCGACTAGCGCGCAAGAGACCCAGTACTTC.